Below are 18 T cell receptor beta chains sequenced from a single sample in a study of metastatic and nonmetastatic thyroid tumors. Patients underwent thyroid surgery, and none had received any treatment before it. TCRdb called clones again from the PCR reads with MiXCR. The table lists approximately 30,000 clones, around 17% of them singletons. Sequenced material: blood. These receptors were obtained from a female donor with papillary thyroid cancer or a benign thyroid nodule (not recorded which). Some clones in this sample may be carry-over from other donors' samples.

This clone showed up many times. The chain carries TRBV7-9 and TRBJ2-1; a weak D match, TRBD2 (5 bases). Trimming removed 8 bases from V and 9 bases from J, with 11 bases in between. CDR1 is SEHNR and CDR2 is FQNEAQ in the germline V gene (reference sequence). There are 11 residues in the CDR3. CDR3 sequence reads: CASGGEGEQFF. The CDR3 region has the DNA TGTGCCAGCGGCGGAGAGGGTGAGCAGTTCTTC. The variable domain in full, completed from reference TRBV7-9 and TRBJ2-1, reads DTGVSQNPRHKITKRGQNVTFRCDPISEHNRLYWYRQTLGQGPEFLTYFQNEAQLEKSRLLSDRFSAERPKGSFSTLEIQRTEQGDSAMYLCASGGEGEQFFGPGTRLTVL.

This clone appeared many times. The CDR3 region has the DNA TGTGCCACGACGGACAGACTTAATTCACCCCTCCACTTT. Translation gives CATTDRLNSPLHF. This chain joins TRBV6-1 and TRBJ1-6; the D gene is possibly TRBD1 (6 bases). CDR3 size: 13 residues. Germline CDR1 MNHNS, CDR2 SASEGT. The V and J ends lost 10 bases and 6 bases respectively, with 13 bases between them.

This clone was counted many times. This chain links TRBV3-1 with TRBJ2-5; either TRBD1 or TRBD2 may fit D (5 bases each). Germline-derived CDR1 and CDR2 are LGHDT and YNNKEL (reference sequence). CDR3 length: 13 amino acids. V was cut by 3 bases and J by 5 bases, with 10 bases left in between. The CDR3 sequence: CASSQGPLETQYF. In DNA form, the CDR3 reads TGTGCCAGCAGCCAGGGACCCCTGGAGACCCAGTACTTC.

This chain uses TRBV7-2 with TRBJ2-7; unclear D gene. Germline lookup yields CDR1 SGHTA and CDR2 FQGNSA. The CDR3 spans 14 residues. The ends were cut back, 0 bases at V and 6 bases at J, with 12 bases in the middle. CDR3: CASSLAVGFGEQYF. In DNA, the CDR3 is TGTGCCAGCAGCTTAGCTGTGGGTTTCGGCGAGCAGTACTTC.

V usage is TRBV7-2 and J usage is TRBJ2-3; D remains ambiguous. Germline CDR1 is SGHTA and CDR2 is FQGNSA. The germline V and J ends were trimmed by 4 bases and 11 bases, with 13 bases remaining between them. The CDR3 covers 12 residues. The CDR3 reads CASSSLSHMQYF. CDR3 DNA: TGTGCCAGCAGCTCCCTATCGCATATGCAGTATTTT.

In this sample, this clone turned up many times. The gene calls are TRBV28 and TRBJ2-7, with 8 nucleotides matching TRBD1. In germline, CDR1 is MDHEN, CDR2 SYDVKM. CDR3 length: 16 residues. Trimming removed 6 bases from V and 2 bases from J; junction bases left unmatched: 12. The CDR3: CASSPPLGQEAYEQYF. The DNA for the CDR3 is TGTGCCAGCAGCCCTCCCTTGGGACAGGAAGCCTACGAGCAGTACTTC.

This clone has at least ten counts. The chain has TRBV5-4 and TRBJ2-7; D not resolved. V was shortened by 0 bases and J by 5 bases, with 12 bases between the two germline ends. In germline, CDR1 is SGHNT, CDR2 YYREEE (reference sequence). The CDR3 has 14 amino acids. CDR3: CASSLGPSTHEQYF. The CDR3 nucleotides read TGTGCCAGCAGCTTGGGGCCCTCGACCCACGAGCAGTACTTC.

The rearrangement links TRBV20-1 to TRBJ1-1; D might be TRBD1 (5 bases). Trimming left V 2 bases short and J 0 bases short, with 13 bases between. Germline CDR1 is DFQATT and CDR2 is SNEGSKA (reference sequence). The CDR3 has 15 residues. The CDR3 sequence is CSARPRDGMNTEAFF. Written as DNA, the CDR3 is TGCAGTGCTAGACCCCGGGACGGAATGAACACTGAAGCTTTCTTT.

This clone was seen repeatedly, ten times or more. The rearrangement uses TRBV15 and TRBJ1-1; TRBD1 matches 11 bases. This CDR3 is 16 amino acids long. CDR1 and CDR2 from the germline V gene are LNHNV and YYDKDF (reference sequence). Trimming cost V 2 bases and J 6 bases; bases outside gene matches: 8. CDR3 loop: CATSRTRTGGAPEAFF. CDR3 sequence (DNA): TGTGCCACCAGCAGAACTCGGACAGGGGGCGCGCCTGAAGCTTTCTTT.

This chain joins TRBV18 and TRBJ1-5; 7 bases are a match to TRBD1. Germline V CDR1 and CDR2: KGHSH, LQKENI. V gave up 5 bases and J gave up 0 bases; unmatched junction bases: 7. This CDR3 contains 16 residues. The CDR3 loop reads CASSSGQTDSNQPQHF. The DNA of the CDR3 is TGTGCCAGCTCATCGGGACAGACCGATAGCAATCAGCCCCAGCATTTT.

The table lists this clone with a few counts. This chain joins TRBV6-1 and TRBJ1-2; D call uncertain. The germline CDR1 and CDR2 sequences are MNHNS and SASEGT. CDR3 size: 13 residues. Trimming shortened V by 10 bases and J by 0 bases, and 12 bases separated the two germline ends. CDR3 coding DNA: TGTGCCACTCTGGACTTAACTAACTATGGCTACACCTTC. Amino acid sequence: CATLDLTNYGYTF.

In this sample, this clone turned up many times. V usage is TRBV7-9 and J usage is TRBJ1-4; 7 bases fit TRBD1. The ends lost 7 bases at V and 8 bases at J; junction bases unmatched: 4. This CDR3 is built from 12 residues. The germline V gene has CDR1 SEHNR and CDR2 FQNEAQ (reference sequence). The CDR3 spells CASTLGGEKLFF. Written as DNA, the CDR3 is TGTGCCAGCACCCTAGGGGGCGAAAAACTGTTTTTT.

This clone was counted many times. The CDR3 loop reads CATSWTGTGEETQYF. CDR3 in DNA: TGTGCCACCAGCTGGACAGGGACGGGGGAAGAGACCCAGTACTTC. J is TRBJ2-5 and V is TRBV15; TRBD1 agrees at 8 bases. This CDR3 spans 15 amino acids. CDR1 LNHNV and CDR2 YYDKDF come from the germline V gene (reference sequence). The V segment lost 5 bases and the J segment 3 bases; nucleotides outside the gene matches: 8.

By its share, this clone is medium-sized (0.01 to 0.1%). CDR3 protein: CASSESDNEQFF. CDR3 DNA sequence: TGTGCCAGCAGTGAATCTGACAATGAGCAGTTCTTC. The chain recombines TRBV2 with TRBJ2-1; D remains unclear. V was pared by 2 bases and J by 5 bases, with 4 bases between. This CDR3 contains 12 residues. Germline assignment: CDR1 SNHLY and CDR2 FYNNEI.

Many counts were recorded for this clone. The rearrangement uses TRBV6-2 or TRBV6-3 and TRBJ2-1; D possibly corresponds to TRBD2 (6 bases). The CDR3 runs to 13 residues. CDR1 is MNHEY and CDR2 is SVGEGT in the germline V gene. With 4 bases removed from V and 5 bases from J, the gap between germline ends came to 9 bases. Here the CDR3 DNA reads TGTGCCAGCAGTTGGGACTCACACAATGAGCAGTTCTTC. This translates into CASSWDSHNEQFF.

This clone was seen repeatedly, ten times or more. V usage is TRBV9 and J usage is TRBJ1-3; maybe TRBD1 (6 bases). CDR3 length equals 13 residues. The V end lost 2 bases, the J end lost 7 bases, and 10 bases lay between the germline ends. In germline, CDR1 is SGDLS, CDR2 YYNGEE. The CDR3 DNA reads as TGTGCCAGCAGCGTCTCTACAGGGAACACCATATATTTT. As protein: CASSVSTGNTIYF. The entire variable domain, with the rest obtained from reference TRBV9 and TRBJ1-3, is as follows: DSGVTQTPKHLITATGQRVTLRCSPRSGDLSVYWYQQSLDQGLQFLIQYYNGEERAKGNILERFSAQQFPDLHSELNLSSLELGDSALYFCASSVSTGNTIYFGEGSWLTVV.

This clone was seen at least ten times. The chain recombines TRBV30 with TRBJ2-5, with a tentative D call TRBD2 (6 bases). Trimming left V 0 bases short and J 5 bases short, with 10 bases between. This CDR3 is built from 13 residues. Germline V gives CDR1 GTSNPN, CDR2 SVGIG (reference sequence). The DNA of the CDR3 is TGTGCCTGGAGTGTAGGCGGGAAGGAGACCCAGTACTTC. Protein: CAWSVGGKETQYF.

This clone was counted at least ten times. This chain uses TRBV12-3 or TRBV12-4 with TRBJ2-4, with a possible D match to TRBD2 (5 bases). V gave up 5 bases and J gave up 0 bases, with 8 bases separating them. The CDR3 covers 14 residues. The CDR3: CASSVGLAKNIQYF. CDR3 nucleotide sequence: TGTGCCAGCAGTGTTGGACTAGCCAAAAACATTCAGTACTTC.